Detailed here is one T cell receptor (beta chain). This clonotype came up many times. Its antigen remains undetermined. No quality values exist for individual bases; no much larger clone is one base distant. A patient counted as having stable hyperthyroidism if there was no progression to ophthalmopathy within 18 months of follow-up. Patients with hyperthyroidism were aged 18 to 65 years, had been newly diagnosed, and had a disease duration of less than 2 months. Patients with other autoimmune diseases, uncontrolled infections, pregnancy or lactation were excluded from the study. Clinical symptoms, serum thyroxine, TRAb, thyroid ultrasound and orbital computed tomography were used for diagnosis. PBMCs were isolated from 7.5 to 10 ml of fresh peripheral blood by Ficoll-Paque density gradient centrifugation. Total RNA was extracted with Trizol reagent and quality-checked on an Agilent 2100 Bioanalyzer.

These data belong to a study of Graves' ophthalmopathy and Graves' hyperthyroidism listed by TCRdb under 2018. Regarding the complete study: Peripheral blood was collected before any treatment was given, at the time of initial diagnosis. The study used signatures of the TCR beta repertoire to tell Graves' ophthalmopathy apart from Graves' hyperthyroidism and to predict which patients would progress to ophthalmopathy. In total, 120 to 150 blood samples were TCR-sequenced: 43 ophthalmopathy, some 75 hyperthyroidism and some 17 hyperthyroidism-to-ophthalmopathy patients. To explore V-J signatures that separate ophthalmopathy from hyperthyroidism, a discovery set of more than 95 patients was enrolled, consisting of about 45 with ophthalmopathy and about 60 with stable hyperthyroidism. The independent validation cohort included 18 to 20 hyperthyroidism patients plus 17 patients who later progressed from hyperthyroidism to ophthalmopathy. In more than five hyperthyroidism patients, the T-cell repertoires found in thyroid tissue were compared with those found in blood. Once sampling was done, hyperthyroidism patients were given methimazole at a starting dose of 30 mg daily, while ophthalmopathy patients were given high-dose intravenous methylprednisolone. General study outcomes and caveats: Sample size was not statistically predetermined, and group allocation was not concealed from the investigators. In validation, the model predicted ophthalmopathy progression with 70.59% sensitivity and around 72% specificity; roughly eleven predicted patients were CT-confirmed with GO in a median of 6.5 months. Among expanded thyroid clonotypes with frequency above 0.001, most also showed up in blood, which suggests that blood repertoires may reflect the thyroid immune response. In cross-validation, the 13-signature model distinguished ophthalmopathy from stable hyperthyroidism with 87.88% sensitivity and about 81% specificity, while in the test set the corresponding values were approximately 79% and 70%.

TCR beta CDR3 regions were amplified from RNA transcripts for repertoire sequencing. The first round of RT-PCR was done with HTBI primers and the Qiagen OneStep RT-PCR kit, and was followed by a second round of multiplex PCR, then size selection and purification. Sequencing of the libraries was carried out on an Illumina HiSeq2000 in paired-end mode with 100 bp reads. The paper's processing steps were these. SOAPnuke was used to process the reads, removing any read that contained adapters or uncalled bases, had a mean Phred below 15, or lacked an exact match to the constant primer or identifier. High-quality paired reads were merged with COPE v1.2.5. Each unique nucleotide sequence was treated as a clonotype, and MiTCR v1.1 was used to align the clonotypes to the IMGT TRB V, D and J references. The analysis was limited to V-J combinations with a frequency above 0.0001, which together covered 99.2% of repertoires. For each V-J combination, a TCR clonal expansion and chaos score was defined as the ratio of F50 clonal expansion to chaos observed in the TCRdist matrix. Welch's t-statistics and random forest were used to reduce features to approximately 13 V-J combinations, which were fed into a naive Bayes classifier. Thyroid-blood repertoire similarity was quantified with the Morisita-Horn index. TCRdb itself trimmed the public reads at Q25 with fastp, ran MiXCR and retained productive beta chains. All rows with the same CDR3 protein become a single entry with the most common DNA and genes. The V and J calls, along with clone size, are taken from TCRdb and not from the paper's own processing. The sample data list a few hundred thousand distinct CDR3 sequences, and approximately 18% of these were observed just once. The top ten clones comprise roughly 2.4% of the sample.

As encoded in the germline V gene, CDR1 is MNHEY while CDR2 is SVGEGT. The V end loses 4 bases and the J end loses 6 bases, and a stretch of 16 bases separates them. The CDR3 measures 14 amino acids from cysteine to phenylalanine. The entry retains the CDR3 DNA only, 42 bases that are in frame from base 1. The chain was built from TRBV6-2 or TRBV6-3 and TRBJ2-7, with the D segment identity uncertain. This receptor was taken from an adult woman with stable Graves' hyperthyroidism. The material sequenced was peripheral blood. The nucleotides are TGTGCCAGCAGTTCCCAGGACCCTGGCCCCGAGCAGTACTTC. Its protein product is CASSSQDPGPEQYF.